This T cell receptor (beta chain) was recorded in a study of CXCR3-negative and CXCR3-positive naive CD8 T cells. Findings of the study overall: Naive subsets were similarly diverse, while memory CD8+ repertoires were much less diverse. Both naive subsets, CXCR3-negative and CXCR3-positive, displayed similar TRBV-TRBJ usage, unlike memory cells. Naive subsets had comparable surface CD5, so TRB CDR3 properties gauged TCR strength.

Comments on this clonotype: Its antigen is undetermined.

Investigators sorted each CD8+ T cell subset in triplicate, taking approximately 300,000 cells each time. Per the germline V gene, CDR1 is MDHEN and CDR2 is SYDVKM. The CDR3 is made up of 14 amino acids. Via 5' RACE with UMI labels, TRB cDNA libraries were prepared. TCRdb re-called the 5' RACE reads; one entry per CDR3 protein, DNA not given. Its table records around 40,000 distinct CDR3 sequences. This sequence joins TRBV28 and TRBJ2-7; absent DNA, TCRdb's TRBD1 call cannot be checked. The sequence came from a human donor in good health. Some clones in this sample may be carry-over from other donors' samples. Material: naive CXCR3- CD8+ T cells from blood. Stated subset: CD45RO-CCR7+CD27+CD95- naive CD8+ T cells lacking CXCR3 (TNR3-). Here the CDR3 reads CASRPGSPDYEQYF.